Listed here are 13 T cell receptor beta chains from one sample, sequenced in a study of graft-versus-host responses after intestinal transplantation. The protocol was immunoSEQ multiplex PCR, while the TCRdb copy is restricted to in-frame clones and leaves out a portion. This sample has about 90,000 clones, with around nine tenths found just once. These receptors have no identified antigens. The sample in question was unstimulated CD4+ T cells sorted from spleen or lymph node cells, obtained before intestinal transplant. The receptors stem from a human donor who received an intestinal transplant.

V gene TRBV6-5 combines with J gene TRBJ2-5, with 8 bases fitting TRBD2. TRBJ2-7 matches the DNA end more closely, so the J call is doubtful. The CDR3 loop spans 15 amino acids. CDR1 is MNHEY and CDR2 is SVGAGI in the germline V gene. The chain's CDR3 is CASRRQRESSYEQYF. CDR3 DNA sequence: TGTGCCAGCAGGCGCCAGCGGGAGAGCTCCTACGAGCAGTACTTC.

This clone was seen only once. The chain combines TRBV28 with TRBJ2-3; no clear D. Germline V lookup: CDR1 MDHEN, CDR2 SYDVKM. Trimming removed 7 bases at V and 1 base at J, with 9 bases between. This CDR3 is 13 amino acids long. The CDR3 nucleotides are TGTGCCAGCATTACTTCAGGCACAGATACGCAGTATTTT. Protein: CASITSGTDTQYF.

V gene TRBV2 combines with J gene TRBJ2-4, with D possibly being TRBD1 or TRBD2 (6 bases each). V lost 1 base and J 2 bases, leaving 18 bases between the germline ends. This CDR3 contains 18 residues. Germline V gene data show CDR1 as SNHLY and CDR2 as FYNNEI. The CDR3 nucleotides read TGTGCCAGCAGTGAAGATGGTAGGGGGGATCCATCCAAAAACATTCAGTACTTC. Amino acid sequence: CASSEDGRGDPSKNIQYF.

This clone has just one count. V is TRBV14 and J is TRBJ2-1; TRBD2 is a possible D gene (5 bases). Germline loops: CDR1 SGHDN, CDR2 FVKESK. The length of the CDR3 is 15 residues. The ends were cut back, 1 base at V and 13 bases at J, with 20 bases in the middle. In nucleotides, the CDR3 is TGTGCCAGCAGCCAAGTTCTAGGACTTACAACGTCACAGTTCTTC. Its translation is CASSQVLGLTTSQFF.

The genes are TRBV5-1 and TRBJ2-1; 7 nucleotides match TRBD2. The germline V gene encodes CDR1 SGHRS and CDR2 YFSETQ. Germline trimming cut 0 bases from V and 0 bases from J; bases unmatched to any gene: 0. The CDR3 is 15 residues long. This CDR3 reads CASSLGGSSYNEQFF. The DNA of the CDR3 is TGCGCCAGCAGCTTGGGCGGGAGCTCCTACAATGAGCAGTTCTTC.

This chain uses TRBV18 with TRBJ2-1, with TRBD2 matching 11 bases. In germline, CDR1 is KGHSH, CDR2 LQKENI. The CDR3 totals 19 residues. Trimming cost V 2 bases and J 0 bases; bases outside gene matches: 9. CDR3 amino acids: CASSPAPGLAEPSYNEQFF. The CDR3 nucleotides read TGTGCCAGCTCACCAGCCCCGGGACTAGCGGAACCCTCCTACAATGAGCAGTTCTTC.

V gene TRBV5-1 combines with J gene TRBJ2-7, with TRBD2 identical over 12 bases. The germline CDR1 and CDR2 sequences are SGHRS and YFSETQ. The CDR3 is 15 amino acids. V shed 0 bases, J shed 7 bases, and the junction held 5 bases outside the gene matches. The CDR3, as DNA: TGCGCCAGCAGCTTGGGACTAGCGGGAGTGTCAGAGCAGTACTTC. This sequence encodes CASSLGLAGVSEQYF.

In its sample, this clone was seen once. The chain combines TRBV28 with TRBJ1-2; 7 bases are shared with TRBD1. The CDR3 length is 12 residues. After removal of 5 bases from V and 11 bases from J, the junction contained 8 bases not matched to a gene. CDR1 MDHEN and CDR2 SYDVKM come from the germline V gene. The CDR3 coding sequence is TGTGCCAGCAGTCTCCGGGACAGACTATACACCTTC. This gives the protein CASSLRDRLYTF.

This clone occurred once. The chain recombines TRBV6-1 with TRBJ2-7; no reliable D call. CDR3 length equals 15 residues. CDR1 and CDR2 from the germline V gene are MNHNS and SASEGT. The germline V and J ends were trimmed by 5 bases and 5 bases, with 19 bases remaining between them. CDR3 amino acids: CASSRPPPLLDEQYF. CDR3 bases: TGTGCCAGCAGTCGCCCCCCTCCGCTGTTGGACGAGCAGTACTTC.

The CDR3 DNA reads TGTGCCAGCAGCTTAGGAGGCTATCAGCCCCAGCATTTT. This gives the protein CASSLGGYQPQHF. The chain employs TRBV7-8 and TRBJ1-5, with D unresolved. CDR1 is SGHVS, CDR2 FQNEAQ, per germline. V lost 1 base to trimming and J lost 5 bases, with 6 bases between them. This CDR3 spans 13 amino acids.

The rearrangement joins TRBV15 to TRBJ2-5, with 7 nucleotides matching TRBD2. Germline V gene lookup returns CDR1 LNHNV and CDR2 YYDKDF (reference sequence). The length of the CDR3 is 15 residues. The ends lost 3 bases at V and 3 bases at J; junction bases unmatched: 7. The CDR3 nucleotides read TGTGCCACCAGCAGGGACGGACTAGTGGAAGAGACCCAGTACTTC. It encodes CATSRDGLVEETQYF.

V gene TRBV6-5 combines with J gene TRBJ1-2; TRBD1 matches 7 bases. Germline CDR1 MNHEY, CDR2 SVGAGI. There are 14 residues in the CDR3. The ends lost 6 bases at V and 3 bases at J; junction bases unmatched: 7. The CDR3 nucleotides are TGTGCCAGCAGATCGACAGGGTTAGACTATGGCTACACCTTC. Protein product: CASRSTGLDYGYTF.

V and J are TRBV7-6 and TRBJ2-5, with 9 bases that match TRBD1. Germline lookup yields CDR1 SGHVS and CDR2 FNYEAQ. CDR3 size: 12 residues. The ends lost 5 bases at V and 13 bases at J; junction bases unmatched: 8. The CDR3 loop reads CASSLDRGRPYF. The CDR3 region has the DNA TGTGCCAGCAGCCTGGACAGGGGAAGGCCGTACTTC. The entire variable domain, with the rest obtained from reference TRBV7-6 and TRBJ2-5, is as follows: GAGVSQSPRYKVTKRGQDVALRCDPISGHVSLYWYRQALGQGPEFLTYFNYEAQQDKSGLPNDRFSAERPEGSISTLTIQRTEQRDSAMYRCASSLDRGRPYFGPGTRLLVL.